This note documents a single TCR beta chain sequence. The target antigen is unknown. The sample is drawn from a study of T cells in Graves' hyperthyroidism and ophthalmopathy. At the level of the study: Prior to any treatment, at the point of initial diagnosis, peripheral blood was collected.

Study findings and constraints: Blood also carried most thyroid clonotypes expanded above 0.001.

CDR3 length: 17 residues. V gave up 4 bases and J gave up 0 bases; unmatched junction bases: 9. The germline CDR1 and CDR2 sequences are DFQATT and SNEGSKA (reference sequence). The source material, RNA transcripts, was used to amplify TCR beta CDR3 regions. Researchers ran a first-round RT-PCR on the TCR CDR3 using the HTBI primer set. TCRdb fed the multiplex PCR reads into MiXCR, producing one record per CDR3 protein. The sample lists 650,000 to 750,000 distinct CDR3 sequences, 11% to 15% seen once, with 10% to 13% in the top ten. Sequencing was performed on blood. The receptor was isolated from a woman aged 18-35 years with Graves' hyperthyroidism. The chain recombines TRBV20-1 with TRBJ2-1; 10 nucleotides line up with TRBD2. The CDR3 region has the DNA TGCAGTGCTATCAATCCGGAGCGGGGGGGCTCCTACAATGAGCAGTTCTTC. Its protein is CSAINPERGGSYNEQFF.